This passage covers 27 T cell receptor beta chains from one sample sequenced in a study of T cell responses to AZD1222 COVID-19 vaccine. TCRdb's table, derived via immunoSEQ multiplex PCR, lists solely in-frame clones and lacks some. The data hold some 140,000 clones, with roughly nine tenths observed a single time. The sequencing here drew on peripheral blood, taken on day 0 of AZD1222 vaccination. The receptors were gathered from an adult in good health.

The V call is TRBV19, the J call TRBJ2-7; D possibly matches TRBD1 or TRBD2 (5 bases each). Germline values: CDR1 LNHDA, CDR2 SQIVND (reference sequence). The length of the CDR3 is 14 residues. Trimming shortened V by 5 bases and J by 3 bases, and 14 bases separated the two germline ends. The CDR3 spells CASSPGTVVYEQYF. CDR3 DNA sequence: TGTGCCAGTAGTCCCGGGACGGTAGTCTACGAGCAGTACTTC.

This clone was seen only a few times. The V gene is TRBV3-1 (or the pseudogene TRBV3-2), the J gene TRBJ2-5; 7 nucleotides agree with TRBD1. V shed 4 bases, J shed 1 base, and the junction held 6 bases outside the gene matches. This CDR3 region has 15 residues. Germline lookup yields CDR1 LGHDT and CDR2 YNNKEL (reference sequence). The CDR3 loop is CASSPYGQVQETQYF. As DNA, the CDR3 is TGTGCCAGCAGCCCGTATGGACAGGTCCAAGAGACCCAGTACTTC.

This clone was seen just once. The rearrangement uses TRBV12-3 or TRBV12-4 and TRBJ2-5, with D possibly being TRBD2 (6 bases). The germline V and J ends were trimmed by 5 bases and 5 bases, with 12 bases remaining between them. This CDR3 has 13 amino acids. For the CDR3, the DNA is TGTGCCAGCAGTGGAGGACGGGGGGAGACCCAGTACTTC. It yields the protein CASSGGRGETQYF.

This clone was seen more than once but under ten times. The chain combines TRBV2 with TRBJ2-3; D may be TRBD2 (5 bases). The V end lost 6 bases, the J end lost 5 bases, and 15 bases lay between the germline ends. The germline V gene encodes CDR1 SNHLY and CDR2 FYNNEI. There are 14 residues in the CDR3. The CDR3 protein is CASSFSAVLDTQYF. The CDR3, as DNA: TGTGCCAGCAGCTTTAGCGCGGTGTTAGATACGCAGTATTTT.

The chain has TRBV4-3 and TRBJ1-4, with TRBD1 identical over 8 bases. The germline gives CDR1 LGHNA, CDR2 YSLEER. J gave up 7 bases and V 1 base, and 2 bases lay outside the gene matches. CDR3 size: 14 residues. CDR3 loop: CASSQARGLEKLFF. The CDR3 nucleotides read TGCGCCAGCAGCCAAGCCAGGGGGCTTGAAAAACTGTTTTTT.

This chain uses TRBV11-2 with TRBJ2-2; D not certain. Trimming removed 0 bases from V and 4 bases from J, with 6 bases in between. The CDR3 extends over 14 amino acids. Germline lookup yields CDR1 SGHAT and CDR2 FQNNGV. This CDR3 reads CASSLDPSTGELFF. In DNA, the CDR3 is TGTGCCAGCAGCTTAGACCCTAGCACCGGGGAGCTGTTTTTT.

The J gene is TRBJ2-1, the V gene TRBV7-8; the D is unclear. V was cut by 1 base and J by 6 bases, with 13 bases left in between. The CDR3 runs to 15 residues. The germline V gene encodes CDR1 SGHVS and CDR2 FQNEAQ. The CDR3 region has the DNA TGTGCCAGCAGCTTAGGAGCCTCCGGGTCCAATGAGCAGTTCTTC. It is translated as CASSLGASGSNEQFF.

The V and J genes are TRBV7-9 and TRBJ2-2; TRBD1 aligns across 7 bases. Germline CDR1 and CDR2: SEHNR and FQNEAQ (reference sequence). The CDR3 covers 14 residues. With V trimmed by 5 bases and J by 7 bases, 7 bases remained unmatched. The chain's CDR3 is CASSTQTGNGELFF. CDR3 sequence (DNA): TGTGCCAGCAGCACCCAGACAGGGAACGGGGAGCTGTTTTTT.

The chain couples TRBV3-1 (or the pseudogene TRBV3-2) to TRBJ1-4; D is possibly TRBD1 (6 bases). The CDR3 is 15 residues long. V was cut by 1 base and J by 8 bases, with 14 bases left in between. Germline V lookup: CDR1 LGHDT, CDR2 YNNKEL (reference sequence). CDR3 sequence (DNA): TGTGCCAGCAGCCAAGCCCCAGGGGACCAAGAAAAACTGTTTTTT. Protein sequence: CASSQAPGDQEKLFF.

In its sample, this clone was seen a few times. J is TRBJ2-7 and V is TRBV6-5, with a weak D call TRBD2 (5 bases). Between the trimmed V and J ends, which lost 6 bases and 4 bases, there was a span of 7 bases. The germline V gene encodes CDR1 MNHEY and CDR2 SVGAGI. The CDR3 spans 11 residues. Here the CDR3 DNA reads TGTGCCAGCAGCGGACTTTACGAGCAGTACTTC. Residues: CASSGLYEQYF.

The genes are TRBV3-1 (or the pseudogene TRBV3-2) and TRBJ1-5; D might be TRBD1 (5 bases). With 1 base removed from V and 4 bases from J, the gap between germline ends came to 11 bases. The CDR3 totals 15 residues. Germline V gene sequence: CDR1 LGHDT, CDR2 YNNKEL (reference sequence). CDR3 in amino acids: CASSQGAGWNQPQHF. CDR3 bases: TGTGCCAGCAGCCAAGGGGCAGGGTGGAATCAGCCCCAGCATTTT.

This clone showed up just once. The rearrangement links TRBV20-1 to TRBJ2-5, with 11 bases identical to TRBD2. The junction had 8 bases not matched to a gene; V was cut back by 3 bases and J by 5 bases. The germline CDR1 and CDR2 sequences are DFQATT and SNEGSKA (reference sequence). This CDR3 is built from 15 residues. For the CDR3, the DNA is TGCAGTGCTAGTCCCCTAGCGGGGGGCGCGGAGACCCAGTACTTC. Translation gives CSASPLAGGAETQYF.

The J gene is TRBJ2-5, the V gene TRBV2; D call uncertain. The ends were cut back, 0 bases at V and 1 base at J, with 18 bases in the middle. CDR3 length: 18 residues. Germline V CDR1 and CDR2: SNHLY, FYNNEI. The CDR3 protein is CASSEARLARRRQETQYF. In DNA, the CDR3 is TGTGCCAGCAGTGAAGCGCGATTAGCCAGACGACGCCAAGAGACCCAGTACTTC.

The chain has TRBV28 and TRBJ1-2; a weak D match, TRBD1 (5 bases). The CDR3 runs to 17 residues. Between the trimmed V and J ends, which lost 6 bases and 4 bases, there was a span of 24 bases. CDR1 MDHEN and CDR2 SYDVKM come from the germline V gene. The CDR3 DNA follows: TGTGCCAGCAGCCCCCCGGTGCCGGGGTCTCAGGGCTATGGCTACACCTTC. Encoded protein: CASSPPVPGSQGYGYTF.

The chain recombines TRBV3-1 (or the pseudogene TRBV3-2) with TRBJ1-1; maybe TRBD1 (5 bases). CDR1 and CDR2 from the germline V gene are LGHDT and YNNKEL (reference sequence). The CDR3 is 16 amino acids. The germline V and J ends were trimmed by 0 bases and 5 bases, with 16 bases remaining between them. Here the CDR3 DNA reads TGTGCCAGCAGCCAAGAGAAGGTCCTGGGGCCAACTGAAGCTTTCTTT. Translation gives CASSQEKVLGPTEAFF.

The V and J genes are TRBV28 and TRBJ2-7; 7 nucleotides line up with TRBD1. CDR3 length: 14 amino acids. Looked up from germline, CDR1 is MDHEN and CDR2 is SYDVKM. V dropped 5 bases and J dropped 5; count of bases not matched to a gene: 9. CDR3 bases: TGTGCCAGCAGTAGGGGGCCAAAGATACACGAGCAGTACTTC. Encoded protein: CASSRGPKIHEQYF. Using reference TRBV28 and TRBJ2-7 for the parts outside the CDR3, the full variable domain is DVKVTQSSRYLVKRTGEKVFLECVQDMDHENMFWYRQDPGLGLRLIYFSYDVKMKEKGDIPEGYSVSREKKERFSLILESASTNQTSMYLCASSRGPKIHEQYFGPGTRLTVT.

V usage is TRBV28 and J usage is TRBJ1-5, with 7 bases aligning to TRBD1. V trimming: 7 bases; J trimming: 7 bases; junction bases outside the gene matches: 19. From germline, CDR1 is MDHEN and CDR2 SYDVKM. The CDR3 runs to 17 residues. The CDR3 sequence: CASKGQNGVRGFQPQHF. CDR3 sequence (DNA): TGTGCCAGCAAGGGACAGAATGGGGTAAGGGGGTTCCAGCCCCAGCATTTT.

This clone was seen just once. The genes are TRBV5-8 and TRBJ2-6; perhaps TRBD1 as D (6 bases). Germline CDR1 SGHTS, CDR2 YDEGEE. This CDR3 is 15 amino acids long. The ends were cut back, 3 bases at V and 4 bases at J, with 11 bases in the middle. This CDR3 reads CASSSYRAGANVLTF. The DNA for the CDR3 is TGTGCCAGCAGCTCTTACAGGGCCGGGGCCAACGTCCTGACTTTC.

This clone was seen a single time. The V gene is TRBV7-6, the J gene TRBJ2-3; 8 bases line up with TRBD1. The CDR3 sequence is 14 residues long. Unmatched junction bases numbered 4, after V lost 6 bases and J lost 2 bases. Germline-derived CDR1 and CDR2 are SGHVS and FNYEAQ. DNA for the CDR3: TGTGCCAGCAGGCGGGACAGGCACACAGATACGCAGTATTTT. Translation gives CASRRDRHTDTQYF.

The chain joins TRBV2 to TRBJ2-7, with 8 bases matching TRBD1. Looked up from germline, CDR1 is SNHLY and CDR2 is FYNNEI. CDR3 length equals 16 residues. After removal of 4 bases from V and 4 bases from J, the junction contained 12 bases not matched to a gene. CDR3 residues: CASSALRGLNAYEQYF. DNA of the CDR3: TGTGCCAGCAGTGCTCTCAGGGGGCTCAATGCGTACGAGCAGTACTTC.

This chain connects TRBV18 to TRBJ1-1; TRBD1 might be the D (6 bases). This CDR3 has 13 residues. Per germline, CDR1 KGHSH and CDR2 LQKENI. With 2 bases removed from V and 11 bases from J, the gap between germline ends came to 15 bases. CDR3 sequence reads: CASSPSGTPVAFF. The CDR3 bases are TGTGCCAGCTCACCATCAGGGACACCCGTCGCTTTCTTT.

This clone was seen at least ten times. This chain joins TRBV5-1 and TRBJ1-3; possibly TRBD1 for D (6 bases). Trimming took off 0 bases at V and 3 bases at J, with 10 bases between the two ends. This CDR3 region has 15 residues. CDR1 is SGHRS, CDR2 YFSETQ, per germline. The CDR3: CASSLESGVGNTIYF. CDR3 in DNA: TGCGCCAGCAGCTTGGAGTCAGGGGTTGGAAACACCATATATTTT.

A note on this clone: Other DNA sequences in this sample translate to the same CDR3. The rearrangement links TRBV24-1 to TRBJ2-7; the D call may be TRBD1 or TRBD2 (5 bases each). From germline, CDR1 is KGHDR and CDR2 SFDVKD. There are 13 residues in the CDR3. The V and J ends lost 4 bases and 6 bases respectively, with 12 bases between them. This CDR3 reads CATSDGPRGEQYF. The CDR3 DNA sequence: TGTGCCACCAGTGACGGACCGAGGGGCGAGCAGTACTTC.

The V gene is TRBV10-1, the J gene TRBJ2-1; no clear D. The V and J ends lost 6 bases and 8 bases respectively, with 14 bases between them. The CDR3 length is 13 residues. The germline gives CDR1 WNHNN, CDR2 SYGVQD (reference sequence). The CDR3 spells CASSKRFLDEQFF. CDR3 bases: TGCGCCAGCAGCAAGAGGTTTCTCGATGAGCAGTTCTTC.

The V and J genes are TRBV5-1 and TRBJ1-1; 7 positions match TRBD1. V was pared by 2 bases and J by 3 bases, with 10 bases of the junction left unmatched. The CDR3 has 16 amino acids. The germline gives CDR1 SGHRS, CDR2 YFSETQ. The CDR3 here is CASSLGLGQVDTEAFF. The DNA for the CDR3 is TGCGCCAGCAGCTTAGGACTAGGACAGGTTGACACTGAAGCTTTCTTT. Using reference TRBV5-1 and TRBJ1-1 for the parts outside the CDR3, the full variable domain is KAGVTQTPRYLIKTRGQQVTLSCSPISGHRSVSWYQQTPGQGLQFLFEYFSETQRNKGNFPGRFSGRQFSNSRSEMNVSTLELGDSALYLCASSLGLGQVDTEAFFGQGTRLTVV.

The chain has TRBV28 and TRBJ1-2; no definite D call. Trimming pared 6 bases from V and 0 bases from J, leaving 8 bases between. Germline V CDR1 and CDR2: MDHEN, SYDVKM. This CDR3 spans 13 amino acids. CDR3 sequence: CASRSGANYGYTF. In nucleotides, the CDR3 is TGTGCCAGCAGGTCGGGCGCTAACTATGGCTACACCTTC.

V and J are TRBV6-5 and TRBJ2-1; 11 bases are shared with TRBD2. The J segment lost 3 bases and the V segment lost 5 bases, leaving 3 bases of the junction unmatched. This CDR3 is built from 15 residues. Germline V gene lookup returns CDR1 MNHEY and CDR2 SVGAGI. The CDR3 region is CASSPLAGDYNEQFF. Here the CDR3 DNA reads TGTGCCAGCAGTCCACTAGCGGGGGACTACAATGAGCAGTTCTTC.